Reported below is one TCR beta chain. This specimen belongs to a study of control samples from healthy donors and cancer patients. The table came from immunoSEQ multiplex PCR; TCRdb's copy has only in-frame clones and leaves some out. Counted here are some 73,000 clones, about 93% occurring once; the ten biggest clones make up roughly 6.1%. V lost 5 bases and J 3 bases, leaving 16 bases between the germline ends. The CDR3 has 15 amino acids. Germline V lookup: CDR1 MNHEY, CDR2 SVGAGI. The sequence was collected from a woman between 35 and 50 years old in good health. V and J are TRBV6-5 and TRBJ1-2; D is undetermined. Material: blood. CDR3 in DNA: TGTGCCAGCAGTCCCTGGACGGGTATGGACTATGGCTACACCTTC. Residues: CASSPWTGMDYGYTF.